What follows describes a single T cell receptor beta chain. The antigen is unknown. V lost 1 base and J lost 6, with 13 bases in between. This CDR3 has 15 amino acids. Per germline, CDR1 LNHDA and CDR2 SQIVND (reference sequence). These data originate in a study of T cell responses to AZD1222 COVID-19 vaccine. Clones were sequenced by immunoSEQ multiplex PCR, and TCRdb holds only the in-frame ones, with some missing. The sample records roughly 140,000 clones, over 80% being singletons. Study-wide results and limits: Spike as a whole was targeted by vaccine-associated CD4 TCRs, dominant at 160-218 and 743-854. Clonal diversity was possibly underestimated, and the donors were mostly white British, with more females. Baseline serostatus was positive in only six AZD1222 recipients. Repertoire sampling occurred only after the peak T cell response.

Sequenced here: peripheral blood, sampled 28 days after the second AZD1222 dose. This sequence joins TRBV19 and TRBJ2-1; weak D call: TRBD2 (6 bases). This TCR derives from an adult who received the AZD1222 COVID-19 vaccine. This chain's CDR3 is CASSIVQSGGNEQFF. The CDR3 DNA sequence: TGTGCCAGTAGTATAGTACAGTCCGGGGGCAATGAGCAGTTCTTC.